One and the same sample provided the 13 T cell receptor beta chains below, sequenced in a study of beta chain features in type 1 diabetes. Expressed TCRB transcripts were sequenced because the isolated RNA had all been reverse transcribed beforehand. Here immunoSEQ multiplex PCR was the method, and the copy in TCRdb shows in-frame clones only, minus some. Here the sample spans some 150,000 clones, less than 10% being singletons. The source material was central memory CD4+ T cells from blood. The origin of the receptors is a woman aged 40-49 years in good health.

This rearrangement joins TRBV5-8 to TRBJ2-1, with 9 bases matching TRBD2. CDR3 length: 16 amino acids. With 0 bases clipped from V and 10 bases from J, the junction kept 11 bases outside the gene matches. Germline V gives CDR1 SGHTS, CDR2 YDEGEE. This CDR3 reads CASSLGLAGPGGEQFF. Here the CDR3 DNA reads TGTGCCAGCAGCTTGGGGCTAGCGGGGCCCGGAGGGGAGCAGTTCTTC.

The sample holds a few counts of this clone. The chain carries TRBV5-1 and TRBJ2-7, with TRBD2 identical over 10 bases. The CDR3 is made up of 16 amino acids. Germline-derived CDR1 and CDR2 are SGHRS and YFSETQ. V gave up 0 bases and J gave up 3 bases; unmatched junction bases: 6. The CDR3 DNA reads as TGCGCCAGCAGCTTGGCAGCTAGCGGGGGAAACTACGAGCAGTACTTC. This gives the protein CASSLAASGGNYEQYF.

This clone was observed a few times. As DNA, the CDR3 is TGTGCCAGCTCCCGAGGGGGCTACGAGCAGTACTTC. Translation gives CASSRGGYEQYF. The chain recombines TRBV2 with TRBJ2-7; TRBD1 is a possible D gene (6 bases). The ends were cut back, 8 bases at V and 3 bases at J, with 11 bases in the middle. Germline V CDR1 and CDR2: SNHLY, FYNNEI. The CDR3 totals 12 residues.

This clone was seen more than once but under ten times. V is TRBV5-1 and J is TRBJ2-6; a possible D gene is TRBD1 (6 bases). There are 17 residues in the CDR3. The germline V gene encodes CDR1 SGHRS and CDR2 YFSETQ. V was trimmed by 6 bases and J by 0 bases, leaving 16 bases between them. Here the CDR3 reads CASTGQIVSSGANVLTF. CDR3 in DNA: TGCGCCAGCACCGGACAGATTGTCAGCTCTGGGGCCAACGTCCTGACTTTC.

This clone showed up just a few times. The chain uses TRBV2 and TRBJ2-5, with 10 bases fitting TRBD1. The V gene end was trimmed by 10 bases and the J gene end by 5 bases; junction bases not matched to a gene: 7. CDR1 and CDR2 (germline): SNHLY, FYNNEI. The CDR3 length is 13 residues. CDR3 region: CAKGQGNGETQYF. DNA of the CDR3: TGTGCCAAGGGACAGGGGAACGGGGAGACCCAGTACTTC. Filled out from reference TRBV2 and TRBJ2-5, the complete variable domain reads EPEVTQTPSHQVTQMGQEVILRCVPISNHLYFYWYRQILGQKVEFLVSFYNNEISEKSEIFDDQFSVERPDGSNFTLKIRSTKLEDSAMYFCAKGQGNGETQYFGPGTRLLVL.

The rearrangement joins TRBV5-1 to TRBJ1-5; 9 nucleotides line up with TRBD1. This CDR3 comprises 15 residues. Unmatched junction bases numbered 0, after V lost 0 bases and J lost 2 bases. Germline V CDR1 and CDR2: SGHRS, YFSETQ. The CDR3 protein is CASSLGTGGNQPQHF. DNA for the CDR3: TGCGCCAGCAGCTTGGGGACAGGGGGCAATCAGCCCCAGCATTTT. The full variable domain, with the rest looked up from reference TRBV5-1 and TRBJ1-5, is KAGVTQTPRYLIKTRGQQVTLSCSPISGHRSVSWYQQTPGQGLQFLFEYFSETQRNKGNFPGRFSGRQFSNSRSEMNVSTLELGDSALYLCASSLGTGGNQPQHFGDGTRLSIL.

In this sample, this clone turned up many times. The chain has TRBV29-1 and TRBJ2-3; possible D gene TRBD1, 5 bases. The CDR3 has 13 residues. Trimming shortened V by 7 bases and J by 6 bases, and 17 bases separated the two germline ends. In germline, CDR1 is SQVTM, CDR2 ANQGSEA. CDR3 DNA sequence: TGCAGCGCCCGACCCCAGGGTCCGGATACGCAGTATTTT. It translates to CSARPQGPDTQYF.

J is TRBJ2-3 and V is TRBV9; 7 nucleotides agree with TRBD2. V lost 2 bases and J lost 1; bases outside the gene matches: 1. Germline-derived CDR1 and CDR2 are SGDLS and YYNGEE. This CDR3 is 14 amino acids long. The CDR3 loop is CASSVRGGTDTQYF. The DNA of the CDR3 is TGTGCCAGCAGCGTTCGGGGGGGCACAGATACGCAGTATTTT.

J is TRBJ2-5 and V is TRBV5-1, with TRBD2 identical over 7 bases. The CDR3 runs 15 residues. Germline V gene sequence: CDR1 SGHRS, CDR2 YFSETQ. The V and J ends lost 8 bases and 1 base, in that order; junction bases with no gene match: 11. The CDR3 DNA sequence: TGCGCCAGTACGATAACGACTAGCAGCCAAGAGACCCAGTACTTC. Its protein product is CASTITTSSQETQYF.

This clone was seen a handful of times. The chain is built from TRBV18 and TRBJ2-1; maybe TRBD2 (5 bases). V shed 6 bases and J shed 0 bases, with 15 bases lying between them. Germline loops: CDR1 KGHSH, CDR2 LQKENI. There are 16 residues in the CDR3. CDR3 DNA sequence: TGTGCCAGCTCGCCCCTCGGGGTAGGCTCCTACAATGAGCAGTTCTTC. Its translation: CASSPLGVGSYNEQFF.

The chain carries TRBV2 and TRBJ2-6; D gene unclear. Germline V gives CDR1 SNHLY, CDR2 FYNNEI. The CDR3 consists of 15 residues. V was cut by 6 bases and J by 0 bases, with 9 bases left in between. The chain's CDR3 is CASRRENSGANVLTF. CDR3 in DNA: TGTGCCAGCAGGAGAGAAAACTCTGGGGCCAACGTCCTGACTTTC.

This clone was counted many times. This chain joins TRBV4-2 and TRBJ1-2; a weak D match, TRBD1 (5 bases). This CDR3 region has 15 residues. Germline V lookup: CDR1 LGHNA, CDR2 YNFKEQ. V was cut by 0 bases and J by 4 bases, with 12 bases left in between. CDR3 amino acids: CASSQEQVLGYGYTF. CDR3 coding DNA: TGTGCCAGCAGCCAAGAACAGGTGTTGGGCTATGGCTACACCTTC.

This chain connects TRBV2 to TRBJ2-7; 8 bases fit TRBD1. From germline, CDR1 is SNHLY and CDR2 FYNNEI. CDR3 size: 15 residues. Losses at the gene ends were 8 bases for V and 1 base for J; bases not matched to a gene: 10. This CDR3 is CASVTPWTGSYEQYF. The CDR3 DNA sequence: TGTGCCAGCGTCACCCCTTGGACAGGGTCCTACGAGCAGTACTTC.